This TCR beta chain was captured in a study of identical twins (dated by TCRdb to between 2015 and 2016). Describing the broader study: TCR alpha and beta repertoires from monozygotic twins, unrelated adults of various ages and cord blood were deep-sequenced to test whether fetal clonotypes persist. To rule out contamination, replicate twin experiments were performed at different times with different library preparation protocols.

Only healthy Caucasian donors were included. The twin cohort consisted of three pairs of female monozygotic twins, all aged roughly 18 to 29 years. Positive isolation kits from Invitrogen were used to isolate the CD4+ and CD8+ T cell populations. On this clonotype: This receptor's antigen is unknown. No qualities accompany the bases; no much larger clone lies one base away.

The method was 5' RACE. The data were produced on an Illumina HiSeq 2000. A universal primer binding site was added through template switching, and the final cDNA carried a unique molecular identifier so that TCR cDNA molecules could be counted accurately. Specific primers in the conserved constant-segment region were used to synthesize first-strand cDNA for TCR alpha and beta chains. To control for contamination, every cDNA library carried two barcodes: a SMART-Mk sample barcode plus Illumina barcodes. TruSeq adapter sequences and Illumina sample barcodes were added in two successive PCR steps. The Illumina HiSeq platform was used with custom primers to sequence TCR alpha and beta cDNA libraries. Per the original workflow: MiGEC was used to process raw reads and extract unique molecular identifiers, and MiXCR was used to find CDR3 positions. For each individual, recombination models were inferred using an EM algorithm with the repgenHMM and IGoR tools. Shared clonotypes were analyzed with the tcR package in R, and sharing was normalized by the product of cloneset sizes. To study raw recombination free of thymic and clonal selection effects, out-of-frame nonproductive sequences were analyzed. Through fastp at Q25 and MiXCR, TCRdb rebuilt clones from the public reads, retaining in-frame beta chains. Here each entry gathers all rows of one CDR3 protein and keeps the most common genes and DNA. The V and J calls were not made by the authors but by TCRdb's processing. The sample table holds 450,000 or so distinct CDR3 sequences, of which around 14% were seen once. The ten largest clones take up approximately 0.52% of the sample.

The germline ends are 5 bases apart after V is trimmed by 5 bases and J by 0 bases. Reading from cysteine to phenylalanine, the CDR3 counts 13 amino acids. Only the CDR3 portion is preserved as DNA: 39 bases, with reading frame beginning at the first base. The paper's findings and limits, for the study overall: Because the same donors could not be followed over many years, the conclusions relied on cross-sectional statistical analysis. Recombination models systematically underestimated out-of-frame TCR alpha sharing in monozygotic twins but agreed with sharing between unrelated individuals. Compared with coincidental sharing between unrelated individuals, out-of-frame TCR alpha sequences shared between twins had an excess of sequences with low generation probability. Abundant cord blood beta clonotypes carried fewer insertions; young adult naive repertoires showed a weaker similar trend, while memory repertoires showed none. A weaker excess of twin sharing was found in beta out-of-frame sequences because the signal-to-noise ratio was lowered by fewer shared sequences. Zero-insertion analyses could be partly confounded by invariant T cells such as MAIT and iNKT, although diverse VJ usage argued against such confounding for most clonotypes.

These sequences were also reported in another study, on yellow fever vaccine responses in identical twins. The second investigation adds: According to the authors, in identical twins the way T cells responded to vaccination appeared partly convergent and partly personalized. In identical twins, the study followed T cell clones that responded to the vaccine with precision.

The sequence is built from TRBV12-3 or TRBV12-4 and TRBJ1-5, with the D segment identity uncertain. The TCR comes from a woman aged 18-29 years in good health. Material: CD4+ T cells sorted from blood. The DNA sequence is TGTGCCAGCAGTGTTAATAGCAATCAGCCCCAGCATTTT. This encodes CASSVNSNQPQHF.